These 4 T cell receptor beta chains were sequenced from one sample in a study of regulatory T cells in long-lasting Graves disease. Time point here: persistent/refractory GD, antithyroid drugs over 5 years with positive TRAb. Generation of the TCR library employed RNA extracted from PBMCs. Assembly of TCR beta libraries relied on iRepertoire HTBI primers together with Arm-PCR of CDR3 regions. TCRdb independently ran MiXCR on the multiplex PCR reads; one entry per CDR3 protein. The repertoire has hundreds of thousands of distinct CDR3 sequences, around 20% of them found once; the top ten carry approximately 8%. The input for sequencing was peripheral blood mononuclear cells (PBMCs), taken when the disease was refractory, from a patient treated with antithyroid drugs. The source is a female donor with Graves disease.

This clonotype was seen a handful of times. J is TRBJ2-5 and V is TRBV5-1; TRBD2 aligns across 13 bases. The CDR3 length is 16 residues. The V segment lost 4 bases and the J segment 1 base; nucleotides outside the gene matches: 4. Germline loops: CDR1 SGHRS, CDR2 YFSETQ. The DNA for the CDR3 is TGCGCCAGCAGCGGGACTAGCGGGAATGTCCAAGAGACCCAGTACTTC. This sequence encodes CASSGTSGNVQETQYF.

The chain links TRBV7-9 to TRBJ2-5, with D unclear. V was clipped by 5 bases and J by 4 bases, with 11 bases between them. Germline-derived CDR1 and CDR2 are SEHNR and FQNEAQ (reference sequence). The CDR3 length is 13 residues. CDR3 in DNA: TGTGCCAGCAGCCCACCCCTAGGAGAGACCCAGTACTTC. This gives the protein CASSPPLGETQYF.

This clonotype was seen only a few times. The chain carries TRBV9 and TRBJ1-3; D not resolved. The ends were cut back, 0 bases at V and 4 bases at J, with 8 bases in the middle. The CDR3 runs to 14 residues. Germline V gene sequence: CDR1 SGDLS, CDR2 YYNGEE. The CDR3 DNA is TGTGCCAGCAGCGTAGTGACTGAGGGAAACACCATATATTTT. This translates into CASSVVTEGNTIYF.

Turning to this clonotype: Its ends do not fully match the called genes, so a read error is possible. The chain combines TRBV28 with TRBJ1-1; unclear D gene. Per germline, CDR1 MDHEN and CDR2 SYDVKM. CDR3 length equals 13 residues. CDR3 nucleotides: TGTGGCAGCAGTTTATCTTTGAACACTGAAGCTTTCTTT. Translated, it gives CGSSLSLNTEAFF.